Listed here is a single T cell receptor beta chain. Its antigen is currently unknown. This entry is derived from a study of CXCR3-negative and CXCR3-positive naive CD8 T cells. Looked up from germline, CDR1 is SEHNR and CDR2 is FQNEAQ (reference sequence). The CDR3 loop spans 14 amino acids. Preparation of TRB cDNA libraries relied on 5' RACE carrying UMI labels. TCRdb reanalyzed the 5' RACE reads and collapses them to one entry per CDR3 protein, without DNA. This sample's clone table lists more than 80,000 distinct CDR3 sequences. Study-wide findings and caveats: Relative to memory CD8+ cells, whose diversity was much lower, both naive subsets had comparably high diversity. Whereas memory cells differed, naive CXCR3-negative and CXCR3-positive cells shared similar TRBV-TRBJ usage. In CXCR3-positive naive cells, the TRB CDR3s were more hydrophobic than in CXCR3-negative naive cells.

The rearrangement joins TRBV7-9 to TRBJ1-1; as DNA is missing, the TRBD1 call by TCRdb cannot be tested. Sequenced material: naive CXCR3+ CD8+ T cells from blood. Subset denoted: CD45RO-CCR7+CD27+CD95- naive CD8+ T cells expressing CXCR3 (TNR3+). The clonotype was recovered from a human donor in good health. Some clones in this sample may be carry-over from other donors' samples. CDR3 protein: CASSPGERPAEAFF. Filled out from reference TRBV7-9 and TRBJ1-1, the complete variable domain reads DTGVSQNPRHKITKRGQNVTFRCDPISEHNRLYWYRQTLGQGPEFLTYFQNEAQLEKSRLLSDRFSAERPKGSFSTLEIQRTEQGDSAMYLCASSPGERPAEAFFGQGTRLTVV.